This T cell receptor (beta chain) emerged from a study of cytomegalovirus exposure and HLA in healthy donors. Study-level information: Earlier sequencing of some 190 million T cells yielded about 120 million unique TCR beta sequences.

PCR involved 60 Vbeta and 13 Jbeta primers. Some clones are missing from TCRdb's copy, which holds only in-frame ones; the method was immunoSEQ multiplex PCR. This table has approximately 260,000 clones, 84% appearing once. Per germline, CDR1 KGHSH and CDR2 LQKENI. Germline trimming cut 3 bases from V and 10 bases from J; bases unmatched to any gene: 6. This CDR3 comprises 14 residues. This cohort consisted of healthy bone marrow donors. The chain joins TRBV18 to TRBJ1-6; TRBD1 matches at 7 bases. The clonotype was recovered from a middle-aged woman in good health and CMV-seropositive. Sequencing was done on a sample of PBMCs. CDR3 DNA sequence: TGTGCCAGCTCACCGTCTCAGGGGGGATCACCCCTCCACTTT. This encodes CASSPSQGGSPLHF.